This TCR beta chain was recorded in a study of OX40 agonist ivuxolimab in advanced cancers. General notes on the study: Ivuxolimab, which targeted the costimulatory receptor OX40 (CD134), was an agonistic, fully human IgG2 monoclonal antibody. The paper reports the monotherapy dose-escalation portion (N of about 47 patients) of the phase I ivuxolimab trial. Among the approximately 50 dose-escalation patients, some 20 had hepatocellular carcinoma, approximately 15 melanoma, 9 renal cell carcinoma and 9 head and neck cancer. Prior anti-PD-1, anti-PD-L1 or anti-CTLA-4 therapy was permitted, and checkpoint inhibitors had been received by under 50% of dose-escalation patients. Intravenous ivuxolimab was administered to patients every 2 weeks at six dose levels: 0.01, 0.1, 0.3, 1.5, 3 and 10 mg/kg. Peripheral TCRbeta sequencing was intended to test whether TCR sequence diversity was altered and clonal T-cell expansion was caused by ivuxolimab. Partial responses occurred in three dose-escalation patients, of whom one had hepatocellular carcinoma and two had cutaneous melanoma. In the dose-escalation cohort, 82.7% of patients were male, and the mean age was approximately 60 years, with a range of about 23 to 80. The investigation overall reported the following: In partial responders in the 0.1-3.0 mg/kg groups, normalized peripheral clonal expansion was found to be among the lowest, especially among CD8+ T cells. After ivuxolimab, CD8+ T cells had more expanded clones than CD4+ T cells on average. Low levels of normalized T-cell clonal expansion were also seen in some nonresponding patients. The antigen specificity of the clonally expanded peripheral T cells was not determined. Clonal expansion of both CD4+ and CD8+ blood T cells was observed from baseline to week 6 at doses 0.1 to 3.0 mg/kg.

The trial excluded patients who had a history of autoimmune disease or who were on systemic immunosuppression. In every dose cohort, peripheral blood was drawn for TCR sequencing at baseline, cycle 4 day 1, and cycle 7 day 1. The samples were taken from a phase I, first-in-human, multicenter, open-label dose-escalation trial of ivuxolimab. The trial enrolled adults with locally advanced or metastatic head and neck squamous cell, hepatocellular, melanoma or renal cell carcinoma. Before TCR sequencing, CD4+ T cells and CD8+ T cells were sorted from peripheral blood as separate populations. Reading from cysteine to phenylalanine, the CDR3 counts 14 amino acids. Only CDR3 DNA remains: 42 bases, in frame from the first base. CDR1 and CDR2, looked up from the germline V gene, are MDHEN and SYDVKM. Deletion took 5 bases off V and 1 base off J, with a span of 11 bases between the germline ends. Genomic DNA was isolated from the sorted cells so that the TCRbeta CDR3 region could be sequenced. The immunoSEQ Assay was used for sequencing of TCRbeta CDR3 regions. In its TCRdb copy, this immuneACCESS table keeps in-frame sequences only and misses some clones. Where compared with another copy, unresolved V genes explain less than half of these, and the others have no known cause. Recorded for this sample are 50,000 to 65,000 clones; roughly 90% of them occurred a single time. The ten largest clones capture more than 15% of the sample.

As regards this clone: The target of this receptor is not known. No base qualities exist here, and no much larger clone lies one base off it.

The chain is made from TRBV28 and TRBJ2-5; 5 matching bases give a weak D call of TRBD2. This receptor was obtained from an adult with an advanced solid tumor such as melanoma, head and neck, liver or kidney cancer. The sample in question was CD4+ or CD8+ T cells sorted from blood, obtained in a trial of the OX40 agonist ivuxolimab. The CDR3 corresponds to CASSPPSPQETQYF. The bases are TGTGCCAGCAGTCCCCCTAGCCCCCAAGAGACCCAGTACTTC.